The subject of this entry is one T cell receptor (beta chain). These data belong to a study of blood T cell repertoires in COVID-19. The length of the CDR3 is 13 residues. The V gene's germline CDR1 is SEHNR and CDR2 FQNEAQ (reference sequence). Trimming shortened V by 1 base and J by 2 bases, and 5 bases separated the two germline ends. Assay used: immunoSEQ multiplex PCR; TCRdb lists only in-frame clones, some missing. The sample contains some 170,000 clones, approximately 85% of which appear only once. This chain connects TRBV7-9 to TRBJ1-2, with D unclear. The material sequenced was PBMCs or T cells enriched from blood (not recorded which). This receptor was identified in a man aged 40-49 years who had recovered from COVID-19. The CDR3: CASSLGGNYGYTF. The CDR3 region has the DNA TGTGCCAGCAGCTTAGGAGGGAACTATGGCTACACCTTC. The complete variable domain, with remaining parts taken from reference TRBV7-9 and TRBJ1-2, reads DTGVSQNPRHKITKRGQNVTFRCDPISEHNRLYWYRQTLGQGPEFLTYFQNEAQLEKSRLLSDRFSAERPKGSFSTLEIQRTEQGDSAMYLCASSLGGNYGYTFGSGTRLTVV.